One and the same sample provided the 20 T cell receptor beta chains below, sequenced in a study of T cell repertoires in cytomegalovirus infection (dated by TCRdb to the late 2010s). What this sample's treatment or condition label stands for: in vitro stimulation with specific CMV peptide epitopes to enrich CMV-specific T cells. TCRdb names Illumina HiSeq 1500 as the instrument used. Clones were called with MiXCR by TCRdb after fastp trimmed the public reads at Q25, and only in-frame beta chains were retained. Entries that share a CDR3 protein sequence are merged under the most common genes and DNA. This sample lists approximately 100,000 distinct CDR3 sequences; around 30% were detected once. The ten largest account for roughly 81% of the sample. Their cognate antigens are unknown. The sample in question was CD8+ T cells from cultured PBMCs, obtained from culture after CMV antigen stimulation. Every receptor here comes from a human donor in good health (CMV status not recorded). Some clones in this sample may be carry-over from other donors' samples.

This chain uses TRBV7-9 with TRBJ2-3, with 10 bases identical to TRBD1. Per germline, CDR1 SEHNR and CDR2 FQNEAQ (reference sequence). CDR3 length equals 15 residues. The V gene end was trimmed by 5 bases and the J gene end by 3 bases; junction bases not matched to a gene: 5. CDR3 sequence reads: CASSPGTGDTDTQYF. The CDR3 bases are TGTGCCAGCAGCCCCGGGACAGGGGATACAGATACGCAGTATTTT.

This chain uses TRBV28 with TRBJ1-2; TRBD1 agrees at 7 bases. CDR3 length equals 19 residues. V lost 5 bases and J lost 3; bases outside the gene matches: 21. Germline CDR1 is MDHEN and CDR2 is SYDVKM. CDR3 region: CASSLPTISTLGGDYGYTF. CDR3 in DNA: TGTGCCAGCAGTCTTCCCACAATCTCAACCTTAGGGGGCGACTATGGCTACACCTTC.

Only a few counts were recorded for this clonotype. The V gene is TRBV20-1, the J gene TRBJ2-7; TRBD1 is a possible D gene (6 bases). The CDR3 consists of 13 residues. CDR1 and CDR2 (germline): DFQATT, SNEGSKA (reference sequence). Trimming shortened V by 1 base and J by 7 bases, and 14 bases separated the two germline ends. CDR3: CSARGKGTREQYF. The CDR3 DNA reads TGCAGTGCTAGAGGGAAAGGGACACGAGAGCAGTACTTC.

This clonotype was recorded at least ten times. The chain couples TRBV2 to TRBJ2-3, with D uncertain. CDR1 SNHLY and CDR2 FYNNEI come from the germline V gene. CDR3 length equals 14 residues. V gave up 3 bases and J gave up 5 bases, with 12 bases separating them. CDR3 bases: TGTGCCAGCAGTGAGGACGACTTTCAAGATACGCAGTATTTT. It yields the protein CASSEDDFQDTQYF.

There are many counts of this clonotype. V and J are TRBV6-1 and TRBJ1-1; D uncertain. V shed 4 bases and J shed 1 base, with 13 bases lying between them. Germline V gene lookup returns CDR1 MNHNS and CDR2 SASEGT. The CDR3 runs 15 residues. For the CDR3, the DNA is TGTGCCAGCAGTGCCGCGTTCCGGGGGAACACTGAAGCTTTCTTT. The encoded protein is CASSAAFRGNTEAFF.

The CDR3 coding sequence is TGCAGTGCCTGGGGAGGGGCCACCTCGTTTAGCAATCAGCCCCAGCATTTT. This sequence encodes CSAWGGATSFSNQPQHF. The J gene is TRBJ1-5, the V gene TRBV20-1, with D perhaps TRBD1 (5 bases). V lost 6 bases and J lost 0, with 21 bases in between. The CDR3 runs to 17 residues. CDR1 and CDR2 (germline): DFQATT, SNEGSKA (reference sequence).

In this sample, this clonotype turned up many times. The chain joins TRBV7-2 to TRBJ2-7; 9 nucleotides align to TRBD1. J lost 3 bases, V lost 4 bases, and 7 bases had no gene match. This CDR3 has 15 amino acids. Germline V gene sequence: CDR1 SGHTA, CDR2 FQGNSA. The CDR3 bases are TGTGCCAGCAGCTCCGACGGGACAGGGTACTACGAGCAGTACTTC. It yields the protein CASSSDGTGYYEQYF.

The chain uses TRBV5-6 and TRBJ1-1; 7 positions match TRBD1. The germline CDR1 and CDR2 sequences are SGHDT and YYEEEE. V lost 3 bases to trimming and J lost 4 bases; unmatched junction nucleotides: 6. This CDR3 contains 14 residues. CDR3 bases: TGTGCCAGCAGCTGGGGGCCAGGGGGCACTGAAGCTTTCTTT. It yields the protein CASSWGPGGTEAFF.

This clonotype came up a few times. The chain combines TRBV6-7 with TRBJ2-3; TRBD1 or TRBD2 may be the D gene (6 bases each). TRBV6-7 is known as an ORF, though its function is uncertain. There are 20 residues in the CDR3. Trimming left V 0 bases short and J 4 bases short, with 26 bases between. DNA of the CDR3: TGTGCCAGCAGTTACTCCGAACGGCCGCTGGGAAGGGGGGAGGCAGATACGCAGTATTTT. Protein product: CASSYSERPLGRGEADTQYF.

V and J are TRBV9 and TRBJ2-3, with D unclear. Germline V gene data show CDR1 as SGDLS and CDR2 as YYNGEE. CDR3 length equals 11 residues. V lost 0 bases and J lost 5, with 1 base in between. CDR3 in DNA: TGTGCCAGCAGCGTAGTAGATACGCAGTATTTT. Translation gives CASSVVDTQYF.

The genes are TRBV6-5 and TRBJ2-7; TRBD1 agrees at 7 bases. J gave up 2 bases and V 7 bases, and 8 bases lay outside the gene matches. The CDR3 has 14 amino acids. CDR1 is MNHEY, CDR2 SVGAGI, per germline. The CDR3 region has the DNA TGTGCCAGCACCCTGGACAGGTTTGCCTACGAGCAGTACTTC. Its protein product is CASTLDRFAYEQYF.

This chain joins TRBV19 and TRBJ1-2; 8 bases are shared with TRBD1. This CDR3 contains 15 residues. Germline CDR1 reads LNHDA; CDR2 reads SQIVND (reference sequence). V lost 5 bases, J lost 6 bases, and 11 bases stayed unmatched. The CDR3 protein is CASSAYQGASDGYTF. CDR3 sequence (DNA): TGTGCCAGTAGTGCTTACCAGGGGGCGTCGGATGGCTACACCTTC. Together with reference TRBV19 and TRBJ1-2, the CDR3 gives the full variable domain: DGGITQSPKYLFRKEGQNVTLSCEQNLNHDAMYWYRQDPGQGLRLIYYSQIVNDFQKGDIAEGYSVSREKKESFPLTVTSAQKNPTAFYLCASSAYQGASDGYTFGSGTRLTVV.

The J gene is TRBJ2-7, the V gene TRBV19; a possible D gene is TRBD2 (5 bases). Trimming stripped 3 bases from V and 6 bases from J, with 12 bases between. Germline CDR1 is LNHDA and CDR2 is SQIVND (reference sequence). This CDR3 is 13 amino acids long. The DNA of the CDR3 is TGTGCCAGTAGTATGGGCACTGGGAGCGAGCAGTACTTC. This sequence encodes CASSMGTGSEQYF. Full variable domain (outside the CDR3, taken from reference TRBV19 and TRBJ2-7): DGGITQSPKYLFRKEGQNVTLSCEQNLNHDAMYWYRQDPGQGLRLIYYSQIVNDFQKGDIAEGYSVSREKKESFPLTVTSAQKNPTAFYLCASSMGTGSEQYFGPGTRLTVT.

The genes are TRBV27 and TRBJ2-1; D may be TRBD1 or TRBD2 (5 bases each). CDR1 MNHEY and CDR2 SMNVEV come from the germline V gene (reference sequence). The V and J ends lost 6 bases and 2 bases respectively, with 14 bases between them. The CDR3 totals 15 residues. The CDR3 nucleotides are TGTGCCAGCAGCCTTTCCCCGGGACCCTACAATGAGCAGTTCTTC. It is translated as CASSLSPGPYNEQFF.

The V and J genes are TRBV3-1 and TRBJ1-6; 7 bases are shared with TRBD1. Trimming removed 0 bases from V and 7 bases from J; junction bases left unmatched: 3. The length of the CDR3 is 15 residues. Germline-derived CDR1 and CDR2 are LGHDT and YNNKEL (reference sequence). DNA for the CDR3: TGTGCCAGCAGCCAAGATCTGGGACAGAATTCACCCCTCCACTTT. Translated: CASSQDLGQNSPLHF.

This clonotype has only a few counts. CDR3 bases: TGTGCCAGCAGTTATTACCAAAGTGCTGAAGCTTTCTTT. Translated, it gives CASSYYQSAEAFF. The genes are TRBV6-5 and TRBJ1-1; D is undetermined. Germline CDR1 and CDR2: MNHEY and SVGAGI. V gave up 3 bases and J gave up 6 bases, with 11 bases separating them. The CDR3 has 13 amino acids.

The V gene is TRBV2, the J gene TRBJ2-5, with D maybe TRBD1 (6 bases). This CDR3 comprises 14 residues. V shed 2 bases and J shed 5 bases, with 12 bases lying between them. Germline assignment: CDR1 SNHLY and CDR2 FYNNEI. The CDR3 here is CASSENRDTETQYF. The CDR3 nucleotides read TGTGCCAGCAGTGAAAACCGGGACACGGAGACCCAGTACTTC.

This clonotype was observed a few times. The CDR3 spells CASSFGTGNYQETQYF. Here the CDR3 DNA reads TGTGCCAGCAGTTTTGGGACGGGAAATTACCAAGAGACCCAGTACTTC. This chain uses TRBV12-3 or TRBV12-4 with TRBJ2-5; the D call may be TRBD1 or TRBD2 (5 bases each). The CDR3 sequence is 16 residues long. The germline V and J ends were trimmed by 3 bases and 0 bases, with 14 bases remaining between them.

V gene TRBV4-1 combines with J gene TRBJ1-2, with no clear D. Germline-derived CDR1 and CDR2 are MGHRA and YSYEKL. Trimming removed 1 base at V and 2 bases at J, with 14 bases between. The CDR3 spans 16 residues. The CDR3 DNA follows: TGCGCCAGCAGCCAAGTGGGGTTCCCTTCGAACTATGGCTACACCTTC. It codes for CASSQVGFPSNYGYTF.

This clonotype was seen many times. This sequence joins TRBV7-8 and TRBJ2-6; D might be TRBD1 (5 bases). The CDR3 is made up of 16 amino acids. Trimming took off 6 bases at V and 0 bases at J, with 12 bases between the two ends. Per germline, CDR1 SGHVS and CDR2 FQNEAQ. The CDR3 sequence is CASSSPGASGANVLTF. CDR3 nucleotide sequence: TGTGCCAGCAGTTCCCCTGGGGCCTCTGGGGCCAACGTCCTGACTTTC. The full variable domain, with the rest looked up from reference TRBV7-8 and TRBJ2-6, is GAGVSQSPRYKVAKRGQDVALRCDPISGHVSLFWYQQALGQGPEFLTYFQNEAQLDKSGLPSDRFFAERPEGSVSTLKIQRTQQEDSAVYLCASSSPGASGANVLTFGAGSRLTVL.